This T cell receptor beta chain was retrieved from a study of response to subunit inactivated influenza vaccine. Findings of the study overall: Authors proposed each seasonal influenza vaccination draws in few new T cells.

This clonotype showed up just a few times. Antigen specificity is unknown. Germline V gene lookup returns CDR1 SNHLY and CDR2 FYNNEI. The CDR3 contains 16 residues. Losses at the gene ends were 7 bases for V and 2 bases for J; bases not matched to a gene: 7. A single record per CDR3 protein comes from TCRdb applying MiXCR to the RT-PCR reads. The table has 500,000 to 600,000 distinct CDR3 sequences, approximately 7.7% seen once; the top ten hold over 10%. Sequenced here: PBMCs from blood, sampled 23 months after vaccination. J is TRBJ2-3 and V is TRBV2; 12 positions match TRBD2. The sequence was collected from a man aged 50 to 75 who received an inactivated influenza vaccine. CDR3 region: CASTAPSGRATDTQYF. In DNA form, the CDR3 reads TGTGCCAGCACCGCACCTAGCGGGAGGGCCACAGATACGCAGTATTTT.